These 9 T cell receptor beta chains share one sample of origin, sequenced in a study of T cells after yellow fever vaccination. Using its own MiXCR run on the 5' RACE reads, TCRdb lists one record per CDR3 protein. The table shows approximately 330,000 distinct CDR3 sequences, with 4.1% occurring only once. This sample comprised PBMCs, obtained 5 days after the yellow fever booster vaccination. Source of these receptors: a man between 18 and 35 years old who received the YFV17D yellow fever vaccine.

This clonotype was counted many times. The rearrangement links TRBV4-1 to TRBJ1-6; D gene uncertain. Germline CDR1 and CDR2: MGHRA and YSYEKL. This CDR3 is built from 15 residues. With 1 base removed from V and 0 bases from J, the gap between germline ends came to 4 bases. This CDR3 is CASSQGSSYNSPLHF. The CDR3 DNA sequence: TGCGCCAGCAGCCAAGGGAGCTCCTATAATTCACCCCTCCACTTT.

The chain combines TRBV5-4 with TRBJ1-1; D not resolved. Germline CDR1 is SGHNT and CDR2 is YYREEE (reference sequence). The ends were cut back, 0 bases at V and 0 bases at J, with 15 bases in the middle. CDR3 size: 17 residues. CDR3 residues: CASSLAAGRFLNTEAFF. As DNA, the CDR3 is TGTGCCAGCAGCTTGGCCGCGGGAAGGTTCTTGAACACTGAAGCTTTCTTT.

In its sample, this clonotype was seen a few times. The chain employs TRBV6-5 and TRBJ2-5; TRBD2 aligns across 7 bases. V shed 2 bases, J shed 4 bases, and the junction held 4 bases outside the gene matches. Germline V gene data show CDR1 as MNHEY and CDR2 as SVGAGI. The CDR3 totals 14 residues. The CDR3 spells CASSYGGGSETQYF. The CDR3, as DNA: TGTGCCAGCAGTTACGGGGGAGGGTCAGAGACCCAGTACTTC.

This clonotype was counted only a few times. This chain connects TRBV14 to TRBJ1-2, with D perhaps matching TRBD1 (5 bases). CDR3 length equals 17 residues. V lost 1 base, J lost 3 bases, and 18 bases lay in between. CDR1 SGHDN and CDR2 FVKESK come from the germline V gene. The CDR3 DNA reads as TGTGCCAGCAGCCAAGTGTCCTCCGTCAGGGTTGACTATGGCTACACCTTC. Its translation is CASSQVSSVRVDYGYTF.

Ten or more counts support this clonotype. The rearrangement uses TRBV20-1 and TRBJ2-7; 10 nucleotides line up with TRBD1. There are 15 residues in the CDR3. Trimming removed 0 bases from V and 3 bases from J; junction bases left unmatched: 5. Germline CDR1 and CDR2: DFQATT and SNEGSKA (reference sequence). The CDR3 protein is CSARDFGTGDYEQYF. The CDR3 DNA reads TGCAGTGCTAGAGATTTCGGGACAGGGGACTACGAGCAGTACTTC.

In its sample, this clonotype was seen many times. J is TRBJ1-6 and V is TRBV5-5, with unresolved D. Trimming pared 3 bases from V and 10 bases from J, leaving 11 bases between. This CDR3 is 13 amino acids long. CDR1 SGHKS and CDR2 YYEKEE come from the germline V gene (reference sequence). The CDR3 DNA follows: TGTGCCAGCAGCTCCCTTGGGGAGTCACCCCTCCACTTT. Protein sequence: CASSSLGESPLHF. The entire variable domain, with the rest obtained from reference TRBV5-5 and TRBJ1-6, is as follows: DAGVTQSPTHLIKTRGQQVTLRCSPISGHKSVSWYQQVLGQGPQFIFQYYEKEERGRGNFPDRFSARQFPNYSSELNVNALLLGDSALYLCASSSLGESPLHFGNGTRLTVT.

This clonotype was detected ten times or more. The gene calls are TRBV7-2 and TRBJ2-5, with D tentatively TRBD2 (5 bases). This CDR3 comprises 13 residues. Germline CDR1 reads SGHTA; CDR2 reads FQGNSA. The V end lost 5 bases, the J end lost 3 bases, and 10 bases lay between the germline ends. CDR3 sequence reads: CASSTRDEETQYF. The CDR3, as DNA: TGTGCCAGCAGCACCCGGGATGAAGAGACCCAGTACTTC.

This clonotype has more than one count but fewer than ten. J is TRBJ2-7 and V is TRBV10-3; no firm D call. Trimming stripped 8 bases from V and 2 bases from J, with 10 bases between. Germline V gives CDR1 ENHRY, CDR2 SYGVKD. This CDR3 has 12 residues. The CDR3 DNA reads as TGTGCCATCTCTCCCTACACCTACGAGCAGTACTTC. Translation: CAISPYTYEQYF.

This clonotype was seen more than once but under ten times. CDR3 coding DNA: TGTGCCACCAGTGAAGGACCATCTAGCACAGATACGCAGTATTTT. It encodes CATSEGPSSTDTQYF. The rearrangement links TRBV24-1 to TRBJ2-3, with D unclear. V was shortened by 4 bases and J by 0 bases, with 10 bases between the two germline ends. This CDR3 is 15 amino acids long. CDR1 and CDR2 from the germline V gene are KGHDR and SFDVKD.